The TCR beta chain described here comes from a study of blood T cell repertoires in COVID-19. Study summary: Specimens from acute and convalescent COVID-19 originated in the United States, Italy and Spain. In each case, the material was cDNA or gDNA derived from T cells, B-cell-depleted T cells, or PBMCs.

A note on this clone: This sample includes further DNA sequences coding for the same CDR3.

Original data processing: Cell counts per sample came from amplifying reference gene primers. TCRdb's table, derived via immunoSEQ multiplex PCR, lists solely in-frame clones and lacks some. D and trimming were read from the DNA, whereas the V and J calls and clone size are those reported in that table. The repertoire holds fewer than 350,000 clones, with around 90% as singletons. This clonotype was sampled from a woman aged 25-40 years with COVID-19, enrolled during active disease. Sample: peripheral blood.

CDR3 sequence reads: CATSREGGYYGYTF. Written as DNA, the CDR3 is TGTGCCACCAGCAGAGAGGGCGGGTACTATGGCTACACCTTC. The rearrangement links TRBV15 to TRBJ1-2; D is unclear. Trimming removed 0 bases at V and 3 bases at J, with 8 bases between. Germline V gene lookup returns CDR1 LNHNV and CDR2 YYDKDF (reference sequence). CDR3 size: 14 residues.